This T cell receptor (beta chain) is drawn from a study of shared clonotypes between healthy human individuals. Study-level points and caveats: Compared with memory subsets, naive subsets generally had larger estimated richness.

The CDR3 spans 17 residues. Germline lookup yields CDR1 SGHAT and CDR2 FQNNGV. The data were produced by immunoSEQ multiplex PCR, yet TCRdb's version contains in-frame clones alone and is incomplete. The sample lists about 690,000 clones, about 90% occurring once. About this clone: Antigen: not known.

Material: memory CD8+ T cells from PBMCs. The subset was: CD45RO+ cells pooled with CCR7-negative TemRA cells. The chain uses TRBV11-2 and TRBJ2-5; D tentatively fits TRBD1 or TRBD2 (5 bases each). The better agreement between TRBJ2-7 and the DNA end casts doubt on the J call. The clonotype originates from a young man in good health. Some clones in this sample may be carry-over from other donors' samples. CDR3 in DNA: TGTGCCAGCAGCCCTACGGTGGGGCTAGCCTTCACCTACGAGCAGTACTTC. It is translated as CASSPTVGLAFTYEQYF.